This TCR beta chain was retrieved from a study of cytomegalovirus exposure and HLA in healthy donors. Looking at the study overall: Inside one of the first data releases sat 80 million to 95 million unique TCRs taken from HLA-typed donors. Study observations and caveats: A missense variant in DCLRE1C was later tied to TCR beta V- and J-gene trimming. Reports credit the classifier with highly specific, highly sensitive diagnosis of cytomegalovirus status. The only immune exposure information that was available was CMV serostatus.

PCR employed 60 Vbeta and 13 Jbeta primers. Libraries were prepared by immunoSEQ multiplex PCR; TCRdb keeps only in-frame clonotypes and omits some of them. The sample lists tens of thousands of clones, 81% seen once, with roughly 1.2% in the top ten. Deletions cut 5 bases from V and 3 bases from J, with 12 bases between. CDR3 length: 14 residues. Germline-derived CDR1 and CDR2 are MNHEY and SVGAGI. On this clone: What it binds is not known.

This clonotype was obtained from a girl aged 2-10 years in good health and CMV-seropositive. Sequencing was performed on PBMCs. The chain carries TRBV6-5 and TRBJ2-3, with D perhaps matching TRBD2 (5 bases). CDR3 in amino acids: CASSPSPTTDTQYF. In nucleotides, the CDR3 is TGTGCCAGCAGTCCTAGCCCCACGACAGATACGCAGTATTTT.